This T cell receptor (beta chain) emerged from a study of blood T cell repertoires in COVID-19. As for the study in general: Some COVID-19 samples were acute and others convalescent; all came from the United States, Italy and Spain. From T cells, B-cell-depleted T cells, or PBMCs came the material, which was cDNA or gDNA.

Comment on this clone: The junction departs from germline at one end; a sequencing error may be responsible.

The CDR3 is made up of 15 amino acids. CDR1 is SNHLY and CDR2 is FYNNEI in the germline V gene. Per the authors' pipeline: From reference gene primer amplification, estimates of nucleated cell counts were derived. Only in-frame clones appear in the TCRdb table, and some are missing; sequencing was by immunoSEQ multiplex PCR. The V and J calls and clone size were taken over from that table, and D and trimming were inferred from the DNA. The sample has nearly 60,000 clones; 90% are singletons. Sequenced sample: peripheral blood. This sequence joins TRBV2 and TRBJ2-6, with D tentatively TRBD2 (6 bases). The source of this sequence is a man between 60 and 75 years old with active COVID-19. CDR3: CASRARDSRANVLTF. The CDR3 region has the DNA TGTGCCAGCAGAGCCCGGGACTCTAGGGCCAACGTCCTGACTTTC.